This T cell receptor (beta chain) was captured in a study of shared clonotypes between healthy human individuals. Study-level background: Per-donor plates numbered three CD4 naive, three CD4 memory, two CD8 naive and one CD8 memory.

Germline assignment: CDR1 SGHNT and CDR2 YYREEE (reference sequence). Trimming pared 4 bases from V and 2 bases from J, leaving 9 bases between. This CDR3 has 14 amino acids. This clone has a handful of counts. Its antigen is currently unknown. Study-level points and caveats: Across subsets, estimated richness was generally greater for naive than for memory populations. It was observed that 5% to 6% of naive CD4 clonotypes were shared across several donors.

The material for each subset, its genomic DNA, was split evenly across several immunoSEQ plates. Assay used: immunoSEQ multiplex PCR; TCRdb lists only in-frame clones, some missing. The data contain some 1 million clones, 65% to 75% of them singletons. The source material was memory CD4+ T cells sorted from blood. Subset of the sample: CD45RA-negative fraction. The chain uses TRBV5-4 and TRBJ2-2; tentative D call: TRBD1 (6 bases). This clonotype originated in a man between 18 and 35 years old in good health. DNA of the CDR3: TGTGCCAGCAGCCCGGGACAAAACACCGGGGAGCTGTTTTTT. It codes for CASSPGQNTGELFF.